This T cell receptor beta chain derives from a study of cytotoxic CD8 clonotypes in ibrutinib-treated CLL. For the study at large: Among the patients, 10 to 11 presented as relapsed/refractory and 15 as treatment-naive; fewer than 18 showed unmutated IGHV.

Genomic DNA (around 2 micrograms) was obtained from cryopreserved PBMCs for construction of TCR beta libraries. CDR1 is LNHDA and CDR2 is SQIVND in the germline V gene (reference sequence). The CDR3 spans 14 residues. Trimming took 6 bases from V and 6 from J; bases not matched to a gene: 8. Here immunoSEQ multiplex PCR was the method, and the copy in TCRdb shows in-frame clones only, minus some. The sample includes about 76,000 clones, 75% to 90% seen only once; the top ten take about 36%. This chain uses TRBV19 with TRBJ1-1; 9 bases match TRBD1. The TCR originated in a human donor with chronic lymphocytic leukemia. This specimen was PBMCs, taken after 24 months of ibrutinib treatment. CDR3 in DNA: TGTGCCAGTAGGCCCGGGACAGGGTTCCCTGAAGCTTTCTTT. This sequence encodes CASRPGTGFPEAFF.